This TCR beta chain was identified during a study of T cells in Graves' hyperthyroidism and ophthalmopathy. Study conclusions and caveats: Clonotypes that were expanded in thyroid above 0.001 mostly appeared in blood too.

Amplification targeted TCR beta CDR3 regions from RNA transcripts. Primed by the HTBI set, a first-round RT-PCR was run on the TCR CDR3. TCRdb redid the calling of the multiplex PCR reads with MiXCR, one entry per CDR3 protein. The sample has some 270,000 distinct CDR3 sequences, roughly 14% seen once; the top ten hold more than 7.5%. Patients were excluded because of uncontrolled infection, other autoimmune disease, pregnancy or lactation. The study based diagnoses on clinical symptoms, serum thyroxine and TRAb, thyroid ultrasound and orbital computed tomography. The blood sample predates any ophthalmopathy symptoms, coming from first hyperthyroidism diagnosis. Comments on this clonotype: As yet, its antigen is unknown.

The TCR originated in a woman between 25 and 40 years old with Graves' hyperthyroidism that later progressed to Graves' ophthalmopathy. The sample taken for sequencing was blood.

CDR3 loop: CASSMGFAALREPQHF. Here the CDR3 DNA reads TGTGCCAGTAGTATGGGTTTTGCGGCCCTGAGGGAGCCCCAGCATTTT. The chain combines TRBV19 with TRBJ1-5; D is ambiguous. Germline CDR1 LNHDA, CDR2 SQIVND (reference sequence). V lost 3 bases and J lost 8, with 20 bases in between. The length of the CDR3 is 16 residues. The complete variable domain, with remaining parts taken from reference TRBV19 and TRBJ1-5, reads DGGITQSPKYLFRKEGQNVTLSCEQNLNHDAMYWYRQDPGQGLRLIYYSQIVNDFQKGDIAEGYSVSREKKESFPLTVTSAQKNPTAFYLCASSMGFAALREPQHFGDGTRLSIL.